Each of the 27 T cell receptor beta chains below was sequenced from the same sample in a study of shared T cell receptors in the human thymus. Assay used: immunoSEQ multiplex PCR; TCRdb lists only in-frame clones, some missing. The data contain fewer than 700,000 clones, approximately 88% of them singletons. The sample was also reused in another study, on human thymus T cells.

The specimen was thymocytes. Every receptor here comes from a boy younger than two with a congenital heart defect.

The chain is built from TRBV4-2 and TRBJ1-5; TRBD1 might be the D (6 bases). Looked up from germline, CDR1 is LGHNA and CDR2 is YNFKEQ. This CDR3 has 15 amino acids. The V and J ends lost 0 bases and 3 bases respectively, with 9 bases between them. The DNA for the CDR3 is TGTGCCAGCAGCCAAGAGAGGGACATCAATCAGCCCCAGCATTTT. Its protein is CASSQERDINQPQHF.

CDR3 protein: CASSGQNSPLHF. In DNA, the CDR3 is TGTGCCAGTAGTGGCCAGAATTCACCCCTCCACTTT. The chain carries TRBV19 and TRBJ1-6; D gene unclear. The CDR3 runs to 12 residues. The germline V and J ends were trimmed by 5 bases and 7 bases, with 6 bases remaining between them. Per the germline V gene, CDR1 is LNHDA and CDR2 is SQIVND (reference sequence). Drawing the rest from reference TRBV19 and TRBJ1-6, the complete variable domain is DGGITQSPKYLFRKEGQNVTLSCEQNLNHDAMYWYRQDPGQGLRLIYYSQIVNDFQKGDIAEGYSVSREKKESFPLTVTSAQKNPTAFYLCASSGQNSPLHFGNGTRLTVT.

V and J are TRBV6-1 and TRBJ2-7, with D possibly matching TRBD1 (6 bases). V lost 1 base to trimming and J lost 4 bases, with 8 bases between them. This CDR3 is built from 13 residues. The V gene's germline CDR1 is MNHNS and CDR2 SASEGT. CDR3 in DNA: TGTGCCAGCAGTGAAGACAGGGCTTACGAGCAGTACTTC. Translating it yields CASSEDRAYEQYF.

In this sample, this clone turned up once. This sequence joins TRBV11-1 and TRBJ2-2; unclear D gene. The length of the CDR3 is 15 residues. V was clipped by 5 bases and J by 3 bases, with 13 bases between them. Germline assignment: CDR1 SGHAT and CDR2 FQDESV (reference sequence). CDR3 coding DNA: TGTGCCAGCAGCCTGACTGTATCGGACACCGGGGAGCTGTTTTTT. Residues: CASSLTVSDTGELFF.

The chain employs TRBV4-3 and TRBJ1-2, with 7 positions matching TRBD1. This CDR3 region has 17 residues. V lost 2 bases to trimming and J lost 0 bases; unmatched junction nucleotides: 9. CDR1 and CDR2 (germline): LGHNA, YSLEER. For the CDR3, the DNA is TGCGCCAGCAGCCAAAACCGGGACAGCCTGGCTAACTATGGCTACACCTTC. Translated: CASSQNRDSLANYGYTF.

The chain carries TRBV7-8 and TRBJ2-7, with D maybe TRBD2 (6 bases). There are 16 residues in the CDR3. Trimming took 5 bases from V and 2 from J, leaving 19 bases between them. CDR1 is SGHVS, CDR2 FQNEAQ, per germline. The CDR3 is CASSAQMGEEPYEQYF. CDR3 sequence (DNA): TGTGCCAGCAGCGCCCAGATGGGGGAGGAACCCTACGAGCAGTACTTC.

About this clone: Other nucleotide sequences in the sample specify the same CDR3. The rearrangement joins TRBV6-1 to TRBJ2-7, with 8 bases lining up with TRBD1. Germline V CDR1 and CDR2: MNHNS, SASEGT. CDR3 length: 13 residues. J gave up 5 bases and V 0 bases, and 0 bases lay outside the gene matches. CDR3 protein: CASSEADRDEQYF. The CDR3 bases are TGTGCCAGCAGTGAAGCGGACAGGGACGAGCAGTACTTC.

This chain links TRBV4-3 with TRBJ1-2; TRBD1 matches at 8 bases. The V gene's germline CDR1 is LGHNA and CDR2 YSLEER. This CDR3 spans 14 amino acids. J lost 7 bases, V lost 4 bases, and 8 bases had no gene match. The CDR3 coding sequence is TGCGCCAGCAGCCCGGGGCAGGGGGCCGGTGGCTACACCTTC. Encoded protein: CASSPGQGAGGYTF.

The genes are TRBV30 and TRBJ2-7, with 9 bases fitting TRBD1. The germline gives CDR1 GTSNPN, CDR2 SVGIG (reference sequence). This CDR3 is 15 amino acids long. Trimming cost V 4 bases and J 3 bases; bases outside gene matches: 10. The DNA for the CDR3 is TGTGCCTGGATTCCGGGACAGGGACCAAACTACGAGCAGTACTTC. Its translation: CAWIPGQGPNYEQYF.

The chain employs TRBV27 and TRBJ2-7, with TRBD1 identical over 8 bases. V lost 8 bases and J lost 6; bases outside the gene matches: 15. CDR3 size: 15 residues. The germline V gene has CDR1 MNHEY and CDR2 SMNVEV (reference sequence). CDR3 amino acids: CASAPSPQGACEQYF. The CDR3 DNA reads TGTGCCAGCGCCCCGTCGCCCCAGGGGGCTTGCGAGCAGTACTTC.

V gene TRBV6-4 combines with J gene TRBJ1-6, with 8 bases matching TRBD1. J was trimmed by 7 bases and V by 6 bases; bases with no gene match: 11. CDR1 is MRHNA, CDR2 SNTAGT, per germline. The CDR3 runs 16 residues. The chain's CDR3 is CASSNRTGNVNSPLHF. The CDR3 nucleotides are TGTGCCAGCAGCAACCGGACAGGGAATGTCAATTCACCCCTCCACTTT.

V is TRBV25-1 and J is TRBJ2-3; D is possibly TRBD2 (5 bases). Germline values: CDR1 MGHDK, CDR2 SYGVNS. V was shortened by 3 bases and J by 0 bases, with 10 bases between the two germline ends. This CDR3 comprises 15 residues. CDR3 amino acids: CASSESQRSTDTQYF. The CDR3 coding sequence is TGTGCCAGCAGTGAGTCCCAGCGGAGCACAGATACGCAGTATTTT.

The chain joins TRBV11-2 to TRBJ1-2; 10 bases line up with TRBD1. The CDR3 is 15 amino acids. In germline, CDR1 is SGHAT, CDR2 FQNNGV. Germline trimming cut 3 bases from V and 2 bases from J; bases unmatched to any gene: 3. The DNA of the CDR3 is TGTGCCAGCAGCTTCGACAGGGGGCAGAACTATGGCTACACCTTC. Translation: CASSFDRGQNYGYTF.

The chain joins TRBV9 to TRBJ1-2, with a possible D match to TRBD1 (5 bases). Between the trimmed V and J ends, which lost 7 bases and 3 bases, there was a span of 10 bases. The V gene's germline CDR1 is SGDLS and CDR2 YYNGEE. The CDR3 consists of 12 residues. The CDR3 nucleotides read TGTGCCAGCCTAGGGGCCGACTATGGCTACACCTTC. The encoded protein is CASLGADYGYTF.

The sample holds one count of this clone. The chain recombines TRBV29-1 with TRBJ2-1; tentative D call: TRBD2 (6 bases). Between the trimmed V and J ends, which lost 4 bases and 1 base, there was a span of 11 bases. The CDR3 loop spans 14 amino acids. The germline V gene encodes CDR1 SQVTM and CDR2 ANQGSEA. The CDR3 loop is CSVVRLESYNEQFF. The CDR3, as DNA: TGCAGCGTTGTAAGACTAGAGTCCTACAATGAGCAGTTCTTC.

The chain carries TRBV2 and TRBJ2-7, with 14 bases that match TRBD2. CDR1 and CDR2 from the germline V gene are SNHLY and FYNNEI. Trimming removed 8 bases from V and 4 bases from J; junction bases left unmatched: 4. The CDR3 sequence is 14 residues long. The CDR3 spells CASLGLAGEYEQYF. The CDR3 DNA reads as TGTGCCAGCCTGGGACTAGCGGGAGAATACGAGCAGTACTTC.

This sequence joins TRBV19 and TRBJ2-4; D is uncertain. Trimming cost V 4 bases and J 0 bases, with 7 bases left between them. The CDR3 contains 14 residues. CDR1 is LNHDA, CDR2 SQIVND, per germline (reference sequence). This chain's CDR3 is CASSSGLAKNIQYF. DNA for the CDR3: TGTGCCAGTAGTAGTGGCTTAGCCAAAAACATTCAGTACTTC.

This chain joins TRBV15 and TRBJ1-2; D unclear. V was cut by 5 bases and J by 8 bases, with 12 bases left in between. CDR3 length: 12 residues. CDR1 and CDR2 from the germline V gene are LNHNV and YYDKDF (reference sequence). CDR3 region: CATSAREEGYTF. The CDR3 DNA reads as TGTGCCACCAGCGCCCGAGAAGAGGGCTACACCTTC.

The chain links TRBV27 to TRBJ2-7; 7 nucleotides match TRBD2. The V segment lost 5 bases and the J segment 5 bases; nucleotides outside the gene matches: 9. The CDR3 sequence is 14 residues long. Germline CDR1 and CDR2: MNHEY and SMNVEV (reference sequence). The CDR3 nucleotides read TGTGCCAGCAGTCGGGCAGCGGGGTGGGACGAGCAGTACTTC. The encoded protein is CASSRAAGWDEQYF.

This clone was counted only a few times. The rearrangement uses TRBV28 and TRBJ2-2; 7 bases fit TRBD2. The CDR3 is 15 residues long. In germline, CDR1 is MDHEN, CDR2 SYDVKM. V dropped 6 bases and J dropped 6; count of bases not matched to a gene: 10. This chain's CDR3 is CASSQGLFLPGELFF. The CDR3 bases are TGTGCCAGCAGCCAGGGACTATTCCTCCCCGGGGAGCTGTTTTTT.

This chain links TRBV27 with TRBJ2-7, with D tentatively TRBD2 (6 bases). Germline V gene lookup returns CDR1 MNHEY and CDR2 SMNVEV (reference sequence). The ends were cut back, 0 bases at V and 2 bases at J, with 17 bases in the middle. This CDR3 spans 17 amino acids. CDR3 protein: CASSLSLPGLRPYEQYF. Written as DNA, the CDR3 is TGTGCCAGCAGTTTATCCCTCCCGGGACTTCGACCCTACGAGCAGTACTTC.

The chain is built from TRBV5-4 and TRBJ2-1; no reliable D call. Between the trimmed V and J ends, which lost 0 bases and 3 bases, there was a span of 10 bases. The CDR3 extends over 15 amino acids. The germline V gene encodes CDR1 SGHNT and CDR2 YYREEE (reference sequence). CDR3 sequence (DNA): TGTGCCAGCAGCTTGGCCAGGCACTTCTACAATGAGCAGTTCTTC. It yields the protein CASSLARHFYNEQFF.

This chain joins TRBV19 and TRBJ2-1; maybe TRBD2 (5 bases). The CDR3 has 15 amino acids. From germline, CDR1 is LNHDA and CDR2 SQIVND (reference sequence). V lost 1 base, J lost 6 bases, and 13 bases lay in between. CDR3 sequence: CASSIAGRSLNEQFF. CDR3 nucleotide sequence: TGTGCCAGTAGTATAGCGGGAAGAAGTCTCAATGAGCAGTTCTTC.

CDR3 sequence reads: CASSYEQGQVYGYTF. DNA of the CDR3: TGTGCCAGCAGTTACGAGCAGGGGCAGGTCTATGGCTACACCTTC. The chain recombines TRBV6-5 with TRBJ1-2; maybe TRBD1 (6 bases). The germline V gene has CDR1 MNHEY and CDR2 SVGAGI. The CDR3 has 15 amino acids. The V end lost 2 bases, the J end lost 4 bases, and 14 bases lay between the germline ends.

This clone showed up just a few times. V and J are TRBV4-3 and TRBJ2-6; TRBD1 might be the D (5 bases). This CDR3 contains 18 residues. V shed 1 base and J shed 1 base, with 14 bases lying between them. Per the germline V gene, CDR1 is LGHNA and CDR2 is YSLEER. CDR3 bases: TGCGCCAGCAGCCAAGGTCCAGGGTGGTTGTCTGGGGCCAACGTCCTGACTTTC. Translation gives CASSQGPGWLSGANVLTF.

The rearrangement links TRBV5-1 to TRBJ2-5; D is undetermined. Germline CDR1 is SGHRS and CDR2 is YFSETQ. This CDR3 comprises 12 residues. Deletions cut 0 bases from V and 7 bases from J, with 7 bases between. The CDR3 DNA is TGCGCCAGCAGCTTGGCGCCGGGGACCCAGTACTTC. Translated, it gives CASSLAPGTQYF.

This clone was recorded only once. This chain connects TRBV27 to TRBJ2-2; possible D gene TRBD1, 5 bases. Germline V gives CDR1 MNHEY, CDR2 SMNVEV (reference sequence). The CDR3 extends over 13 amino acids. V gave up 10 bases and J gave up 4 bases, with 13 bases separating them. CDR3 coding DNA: TGTGCCATCAGATCTCAGGGCACCGGGGAGCTGTTTTTT. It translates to CAIRSQGTGELFF.